Sequencing of this T cell receptor beta chain was carried out in a study of post-analysis software for immune sequencing data. Every TCR beta cDNA library bore unique molecular identifiers. Between roughly 1 and 10 million T cells gave rise to some 470,000 cDNA molecules. MiXCR was run by TCRdb on the PCR reads, yielding one entry per CDR3 protein. The sample has fewer than 600,000 distinct CDR3 sequences; less than 45% are singletons. This sequence was found in a girl aged 10-17 years with multiple sclerosis. The sequenced material came from blood.

Here the CDR3 DNA reads TGTGCCAGCAGACGCGGGGAGAGTGAAGCTTTCTTT. It encodes CASRRGESEAFF. This chain connects TRBV12-3 or TRBV12-4 to TRBJ1-1; D call uncertain. The CDR3 extends over 12 amino acids. Trimming took 6 bases from V and 7 from J, leaving 12 bases between them.